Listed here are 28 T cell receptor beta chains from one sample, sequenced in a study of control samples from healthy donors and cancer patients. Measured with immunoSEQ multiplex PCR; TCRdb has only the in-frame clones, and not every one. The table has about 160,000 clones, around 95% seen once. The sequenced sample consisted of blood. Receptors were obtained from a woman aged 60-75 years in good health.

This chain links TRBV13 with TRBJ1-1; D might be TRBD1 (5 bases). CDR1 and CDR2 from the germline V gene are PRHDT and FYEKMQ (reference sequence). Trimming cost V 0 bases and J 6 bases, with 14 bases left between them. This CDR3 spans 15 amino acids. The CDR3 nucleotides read TGTGCCAGCAGCTTAGGCCGGGAGGGGTGGTCTGAAGCTTTCTTT. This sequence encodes CASSLGREGWSEAFF.

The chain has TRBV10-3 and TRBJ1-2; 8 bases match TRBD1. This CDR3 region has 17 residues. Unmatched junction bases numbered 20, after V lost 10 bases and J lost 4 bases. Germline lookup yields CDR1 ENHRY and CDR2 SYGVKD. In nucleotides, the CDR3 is TGTGCCAGCCGACTACGGACAGGGACCGAATCCCGCTATGGCTACACCTTC. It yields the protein CASRLRTGTESRYGYTF.

CDR3 residues: CASSHRGQDEQFF. The CDR3 nucleotides are TGTGCCAGCAGCCACCGGGGGCAGGATGAGCAGTTCTTC. The chain recombines TRBV25-1 with TRBJ2-1; D may match TRBD1 or TRBD2 (6 bases each). CDR1 is MGHDK and CDR2 is SYGVNS in the germline V gene. The CDR3 totals 13 residues. V shed 6 bases and J shed 8 bases, with 14 bases lying between them. The variable domain in full, with the rest retrieved from reference TRBV25-1 and TRBJ2-1, is EADIYQTPRYLVIGTGKKITLECSQTMGHDKMYWYQQDPGMELHLIHYSYGVNSTEKGDLSSESTVSRIRTEHFPLTLESARPSHTSQYLCASSHRGQDEQFFGPGTRLTVL.

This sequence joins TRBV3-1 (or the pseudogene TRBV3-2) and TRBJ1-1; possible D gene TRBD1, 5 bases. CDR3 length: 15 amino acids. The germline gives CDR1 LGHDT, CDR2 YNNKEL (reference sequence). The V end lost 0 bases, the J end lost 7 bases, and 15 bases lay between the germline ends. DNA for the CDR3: TGTGCCAGCAGCCAAGATGCAGGGAGGGCCAATGAAGCTTTCTTT. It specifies CASSQDAGRANEAFF.

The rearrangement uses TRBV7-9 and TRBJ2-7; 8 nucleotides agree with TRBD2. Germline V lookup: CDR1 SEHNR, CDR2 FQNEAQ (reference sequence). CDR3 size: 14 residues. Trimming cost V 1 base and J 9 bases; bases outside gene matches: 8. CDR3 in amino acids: CASSLGGTSFRQYF. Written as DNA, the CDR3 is TGTGCCAGCAGCTTAGGCGGGACTAGTTTTCGGCAGTACTTC.

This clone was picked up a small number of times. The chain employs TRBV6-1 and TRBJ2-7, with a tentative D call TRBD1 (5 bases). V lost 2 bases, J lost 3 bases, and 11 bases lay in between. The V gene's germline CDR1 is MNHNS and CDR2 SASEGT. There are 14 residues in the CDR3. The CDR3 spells CASSEYRMLYEQYF. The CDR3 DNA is TGTGCCAGCAGTGAATACAGGATGCTCTACGAGCAGTACTTC.

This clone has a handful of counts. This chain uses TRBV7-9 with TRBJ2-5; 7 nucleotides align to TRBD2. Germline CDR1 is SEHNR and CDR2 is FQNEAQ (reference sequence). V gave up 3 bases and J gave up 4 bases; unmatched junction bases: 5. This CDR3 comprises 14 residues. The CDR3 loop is CASSFASGRETQYF. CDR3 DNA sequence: TGTGCCAGCAGCTTTGCTAGCGGCCGAGAGACCCAGTACTTC.

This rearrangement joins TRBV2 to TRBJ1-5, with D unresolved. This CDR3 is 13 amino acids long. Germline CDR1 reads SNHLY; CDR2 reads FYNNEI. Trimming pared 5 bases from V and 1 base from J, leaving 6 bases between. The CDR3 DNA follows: TGTGCCAGCAGTAAGGAAAGCAATCAGCCCCAGCATTTT. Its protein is CASSKESNQPQHF.

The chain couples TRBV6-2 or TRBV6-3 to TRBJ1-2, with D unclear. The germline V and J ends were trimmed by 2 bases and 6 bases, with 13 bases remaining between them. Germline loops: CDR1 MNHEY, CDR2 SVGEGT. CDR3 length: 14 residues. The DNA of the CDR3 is TGTGCCAGCAGTTACACGGGAAGGAGCGATGGCTACACCTTC. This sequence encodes CASSYTGRSDGYTF.

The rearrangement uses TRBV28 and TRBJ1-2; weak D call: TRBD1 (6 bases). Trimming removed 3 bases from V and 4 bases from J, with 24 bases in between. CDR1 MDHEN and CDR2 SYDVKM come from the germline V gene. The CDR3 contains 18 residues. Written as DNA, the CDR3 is TGTGCCAGCAGTTTCTTCTCTTTTAATGGACAGTCGAGCTATGGCTACACCTTC. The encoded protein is CASSFFSFNGQSSYGYTF.

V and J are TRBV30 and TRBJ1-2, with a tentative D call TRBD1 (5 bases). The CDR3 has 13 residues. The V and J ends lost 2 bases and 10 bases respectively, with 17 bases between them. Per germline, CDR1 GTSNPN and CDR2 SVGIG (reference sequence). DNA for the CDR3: TGTGCCTGGAGTCAGTCCGGGGGACTACACTACACCTTC. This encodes CAWSQSGGLHYTF.

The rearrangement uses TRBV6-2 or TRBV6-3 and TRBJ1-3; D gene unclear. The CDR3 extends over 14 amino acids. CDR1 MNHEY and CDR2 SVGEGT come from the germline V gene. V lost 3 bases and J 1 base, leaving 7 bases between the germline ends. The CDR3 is CASSYRQSGNTIYF. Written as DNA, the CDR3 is TGTGCCAGCAGTTATCGTCAGTCTGGAAACACCATATATTTT.

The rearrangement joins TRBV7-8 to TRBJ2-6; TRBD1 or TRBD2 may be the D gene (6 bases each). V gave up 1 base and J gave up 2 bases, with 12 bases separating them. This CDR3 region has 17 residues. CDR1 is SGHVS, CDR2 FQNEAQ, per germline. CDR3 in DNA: TGTGCCAGCAGCTTAGTGCCGGGGGCCCCTGGGGCCAACGTCCTGACTTTC. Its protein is CASSLVPGAPGANVLTF.

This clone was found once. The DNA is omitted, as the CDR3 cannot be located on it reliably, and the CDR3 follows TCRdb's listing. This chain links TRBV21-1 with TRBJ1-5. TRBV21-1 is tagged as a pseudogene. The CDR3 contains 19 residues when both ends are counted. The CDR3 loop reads CASSKVGGGAGLSNQPQHF.

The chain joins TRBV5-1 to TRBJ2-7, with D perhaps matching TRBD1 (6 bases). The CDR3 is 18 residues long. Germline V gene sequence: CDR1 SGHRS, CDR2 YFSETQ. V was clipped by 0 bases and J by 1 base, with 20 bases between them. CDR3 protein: CASSLARDNSPISYEQYF. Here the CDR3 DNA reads TGCGCCAGCAGCTTGGCCCGGGACAACTCTCCCATATCCTACGAGCAGTACTTC.

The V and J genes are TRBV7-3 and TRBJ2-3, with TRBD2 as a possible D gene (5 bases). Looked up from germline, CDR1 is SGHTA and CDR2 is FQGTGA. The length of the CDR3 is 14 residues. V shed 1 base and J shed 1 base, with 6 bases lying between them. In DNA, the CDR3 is TGTGCCAGCAGCTTAAACGGGGGCACAGATACGCAGTATTTT. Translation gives CASSLNGGTDTQYF.

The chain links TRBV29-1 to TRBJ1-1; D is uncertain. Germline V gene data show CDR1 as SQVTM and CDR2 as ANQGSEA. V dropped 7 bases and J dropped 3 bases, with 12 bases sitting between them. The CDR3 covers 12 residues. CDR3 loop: CSAVPGDTEAFF. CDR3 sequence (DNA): TGCAGCGCCGTCCCCGGGGACACTGAAGCTTTCTTT. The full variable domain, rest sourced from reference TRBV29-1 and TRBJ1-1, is SAVISQKPSRDICQRGTSLTIQCQVDSQVTMMFWYRQQPGQSLTLIATANQGSEATYESGFVIDKFPISRPNLTFSTLTVSNMSPEDSSIYLCSAVPGDTEAFFGQGTRLTVV.

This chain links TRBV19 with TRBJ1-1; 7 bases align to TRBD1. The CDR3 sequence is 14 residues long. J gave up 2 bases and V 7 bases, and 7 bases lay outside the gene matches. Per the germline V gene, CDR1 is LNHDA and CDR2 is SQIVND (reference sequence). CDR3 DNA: TGTGCCAGTAATAAGGACAGGCTTAACACTGAAGCTTTCTTT. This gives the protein CASNKDRLNTEAFF. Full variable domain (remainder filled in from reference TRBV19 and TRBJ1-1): DGGITQSPKYLFRKEGQNVTLSCEQNLNHDAMYWYRQDPGQGLRLIYYSQIVNDFQKGDIAEGYSVSREKKESFPLTVTSAQKNPTAFYLCASNKDRLNTEAFFGQGTRLTVV.

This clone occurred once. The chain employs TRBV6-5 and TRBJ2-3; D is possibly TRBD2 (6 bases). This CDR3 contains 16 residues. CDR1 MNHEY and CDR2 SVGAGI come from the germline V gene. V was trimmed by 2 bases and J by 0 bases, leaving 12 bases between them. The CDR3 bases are TGTGCCAGCAGTTACGGGGGGACCGCTAGCACAGATACGCAGTATTTT. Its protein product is CASSYGGTASTDTQYF.

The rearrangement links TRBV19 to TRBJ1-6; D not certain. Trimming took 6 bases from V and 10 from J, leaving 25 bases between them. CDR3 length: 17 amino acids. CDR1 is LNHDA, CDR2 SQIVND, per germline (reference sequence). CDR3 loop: CASSAQYRTGRSSPLHF. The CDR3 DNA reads TGTGCCAGTAGCGCTCAGTATCGGACGGGTAGGTCATCACCCCTCCACTTT.

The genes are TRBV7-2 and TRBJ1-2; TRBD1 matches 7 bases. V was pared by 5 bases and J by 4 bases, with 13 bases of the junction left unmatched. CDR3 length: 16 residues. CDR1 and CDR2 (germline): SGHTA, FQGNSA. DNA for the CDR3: TGTGCCAGCAGCGTCCGAGGACAGGACTGGCCCTATGGCTACACCTTC. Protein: CASSVRGQDWPYGYTF.

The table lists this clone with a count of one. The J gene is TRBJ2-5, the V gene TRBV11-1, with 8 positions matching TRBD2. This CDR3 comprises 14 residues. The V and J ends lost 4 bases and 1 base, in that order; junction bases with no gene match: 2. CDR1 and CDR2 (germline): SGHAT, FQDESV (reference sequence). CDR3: CASSSTSGQETQYF. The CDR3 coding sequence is TGTGCCAGCAGCTCTACTAGCGGCCAAGAGACCCAGTACTTC.

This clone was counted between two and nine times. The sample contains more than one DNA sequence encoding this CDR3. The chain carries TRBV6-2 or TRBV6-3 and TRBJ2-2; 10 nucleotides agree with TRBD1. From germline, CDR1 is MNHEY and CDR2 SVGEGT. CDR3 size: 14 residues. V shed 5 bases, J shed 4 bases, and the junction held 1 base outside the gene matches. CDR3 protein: CASSRDRGTGELFF. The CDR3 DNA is TGTGCCAGCAGTCGGGACAGGGGCACCGGGGAGCTGTTTTTT.

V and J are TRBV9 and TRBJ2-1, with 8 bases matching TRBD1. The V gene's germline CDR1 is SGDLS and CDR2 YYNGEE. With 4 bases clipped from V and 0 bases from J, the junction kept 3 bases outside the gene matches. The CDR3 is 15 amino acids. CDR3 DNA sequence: TGTGCCAGCAGCCTCACAGGGGGCTCCTACAATGAGCAGTTCTTC. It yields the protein CASSLTGGSYNEQFF.

The chain's CDR3 is CASSKSNSYEQYF. The CDR3 DNA reads as TGTGCCAGCAGCAAATCCAATTCCTACGAGCAGTACTTC. V gene TRBV7-2 combines with J gene TRBJ2-7, with D unresolved. The CDR3 spans 13 residues. V lost 5 bases and J 1 base, leaving 9 bases between the germline ends. Germline CDR1 SGHTA, CDR2 FQGNSA.

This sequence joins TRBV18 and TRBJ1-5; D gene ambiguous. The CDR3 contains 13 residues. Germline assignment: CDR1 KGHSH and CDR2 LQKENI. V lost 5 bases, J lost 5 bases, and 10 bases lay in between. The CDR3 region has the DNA TGTGCCAGCTCAATCAGCCAAGATCAGCCCCAGCATTTT. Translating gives CASSISQDQPQHF. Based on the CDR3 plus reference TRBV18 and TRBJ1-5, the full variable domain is NAGVMQNPRHLVRRRGQEARLRCSPMKGHSHVYWYRQLPEEGLKFMVYLQKENIIDESGMPKERFSAEFPKEGPSILRIQQVVRGDSAAYFCASSISQDQPQHFGDGTRLSIL.

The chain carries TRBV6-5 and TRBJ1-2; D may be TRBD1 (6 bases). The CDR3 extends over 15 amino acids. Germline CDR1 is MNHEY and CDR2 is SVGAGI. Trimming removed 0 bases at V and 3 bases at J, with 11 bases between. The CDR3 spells CASSYSWGADYGYTF. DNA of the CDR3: TGTGCCAGCAGTTACTCATGGGGGGCGGACTATGGCTACACCTTC.

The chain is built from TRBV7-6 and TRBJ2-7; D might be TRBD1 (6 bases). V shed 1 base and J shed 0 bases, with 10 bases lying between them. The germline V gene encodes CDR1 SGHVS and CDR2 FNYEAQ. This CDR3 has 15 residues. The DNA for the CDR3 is TGTGCCAGCAGCTTAGACCCGGACAGCTCCTACGAGCAGTACTTC. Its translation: CASSLDPDSSYEQYF.